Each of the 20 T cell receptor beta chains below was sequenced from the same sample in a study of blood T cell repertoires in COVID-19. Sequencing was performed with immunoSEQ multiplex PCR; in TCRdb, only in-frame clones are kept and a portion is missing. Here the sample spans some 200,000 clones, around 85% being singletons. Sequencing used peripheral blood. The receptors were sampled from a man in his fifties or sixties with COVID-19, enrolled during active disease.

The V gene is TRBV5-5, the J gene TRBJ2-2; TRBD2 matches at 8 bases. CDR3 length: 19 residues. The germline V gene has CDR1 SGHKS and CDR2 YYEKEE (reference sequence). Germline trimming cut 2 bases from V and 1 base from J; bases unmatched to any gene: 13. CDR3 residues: CASSLGPGGLAGNTGELFF. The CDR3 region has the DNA TGTGCCAGCAGCTTAGGACCCGGCGGCCTAGCGGGGAACACCGGGGAGCTGTTTTTT.

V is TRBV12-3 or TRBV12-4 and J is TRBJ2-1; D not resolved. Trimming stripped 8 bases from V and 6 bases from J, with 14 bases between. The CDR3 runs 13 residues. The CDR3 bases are TGTGCCAGCGTAGCAGATTCCCCCAATGAGCAGTTCTTC. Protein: CASVADSPNEQFF.

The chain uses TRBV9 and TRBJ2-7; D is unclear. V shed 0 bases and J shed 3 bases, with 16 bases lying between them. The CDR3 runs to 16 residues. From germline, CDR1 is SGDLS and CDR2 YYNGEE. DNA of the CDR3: TGTGCCAGCAGCGTAGACCCTTCCGGCGGATACTACGAGCAGTACTTC. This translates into CASSVDPSGGYYEQYF.

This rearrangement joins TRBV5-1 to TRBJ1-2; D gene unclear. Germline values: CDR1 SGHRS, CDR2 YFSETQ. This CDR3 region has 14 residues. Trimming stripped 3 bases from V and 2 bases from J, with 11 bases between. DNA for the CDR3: TGCGCCAGCAGCTCAACAAGGGAGAACTATGGCTACACCTTC. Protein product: CASSSTRENYGYTF.

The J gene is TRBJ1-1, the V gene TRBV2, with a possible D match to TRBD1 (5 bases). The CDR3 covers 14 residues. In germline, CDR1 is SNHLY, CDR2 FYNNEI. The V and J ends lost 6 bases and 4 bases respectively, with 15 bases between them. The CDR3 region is CASSSPGGGTEAFF. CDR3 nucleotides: TGTGCCAGCAGCTCTCCTGGGGGGGGCACTGAAGCTTTCTTT. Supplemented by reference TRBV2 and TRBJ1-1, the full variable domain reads EPEVTQTPSHQVTQMGQEVILRCVPISNHLYFYWYRQILGQKVEFLVSFYNNEISEKSEIFDDQFSVERPDGSNFTLKIRSTKLEDSAMYFCASSSPGGGTEAFFGQGTRLTVV.

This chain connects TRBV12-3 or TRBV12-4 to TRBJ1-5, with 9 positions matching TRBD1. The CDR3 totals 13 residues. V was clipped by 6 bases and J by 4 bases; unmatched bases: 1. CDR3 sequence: CASSGTGNQPQHF. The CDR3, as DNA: TGTGCCAGCAGCGGGACAGGGAATCAGCCCCAGCATTTT.

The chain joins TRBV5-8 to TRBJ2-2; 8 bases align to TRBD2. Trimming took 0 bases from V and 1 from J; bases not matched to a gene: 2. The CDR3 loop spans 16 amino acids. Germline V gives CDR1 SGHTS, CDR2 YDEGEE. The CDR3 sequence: CASSLGSGMNTGELFF. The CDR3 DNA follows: TGTGCCAGCAGCTTGGGTAGCGGGATGAACACCGGGGAGCTGTTTTTT.

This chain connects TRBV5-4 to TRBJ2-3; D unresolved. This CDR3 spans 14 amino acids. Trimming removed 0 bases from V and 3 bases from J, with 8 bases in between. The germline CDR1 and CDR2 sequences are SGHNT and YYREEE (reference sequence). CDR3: CASSLGVQTDTQYF. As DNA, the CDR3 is TGTGCCAGCAGCTTGGGGGTACAGACAGATACGCAGTATTTT.

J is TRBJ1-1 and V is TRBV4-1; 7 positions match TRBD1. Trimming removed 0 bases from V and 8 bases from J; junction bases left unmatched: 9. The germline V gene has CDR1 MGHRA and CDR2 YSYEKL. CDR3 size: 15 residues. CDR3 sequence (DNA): TGCGCCAGCAGCCAAGATAATACAGGGGTAGGAGAAGCTTTCTTT. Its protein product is CASSQDNTGVGEAFF.

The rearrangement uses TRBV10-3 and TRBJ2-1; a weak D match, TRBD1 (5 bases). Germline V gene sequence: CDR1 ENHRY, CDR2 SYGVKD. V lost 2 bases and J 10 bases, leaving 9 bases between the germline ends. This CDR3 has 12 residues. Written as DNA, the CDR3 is TGTGCCATCAGTGAGGATTCAGGGGAGCAGTTCTTC. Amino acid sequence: CAISEDSGEQFF.

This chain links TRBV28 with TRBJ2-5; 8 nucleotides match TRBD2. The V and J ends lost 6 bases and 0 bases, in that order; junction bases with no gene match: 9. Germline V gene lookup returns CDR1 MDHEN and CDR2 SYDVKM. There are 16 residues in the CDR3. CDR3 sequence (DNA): TGTGCCAGCAGCCGGGGGGGGAAAGGGTACCAAGAGACCCAGTACTTC. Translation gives CASSRGGKGYQETQYF.

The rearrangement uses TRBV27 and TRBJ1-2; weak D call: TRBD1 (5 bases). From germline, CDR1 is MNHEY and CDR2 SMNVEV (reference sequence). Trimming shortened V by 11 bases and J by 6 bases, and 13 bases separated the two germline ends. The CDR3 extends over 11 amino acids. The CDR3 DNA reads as TGTGCCGTAGGAGGGGTAAATGGCTACACCTTC. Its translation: CAVGGVNGYTF.

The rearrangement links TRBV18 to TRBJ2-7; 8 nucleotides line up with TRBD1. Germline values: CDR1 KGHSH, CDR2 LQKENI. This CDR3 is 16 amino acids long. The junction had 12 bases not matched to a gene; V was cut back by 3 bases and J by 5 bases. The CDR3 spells CASSPRQGRGGNEQYF. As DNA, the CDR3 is TGTGCCAGCTCACCTCGACAGGGGAGAGGGGGGAACGAGCAGTACTTC.

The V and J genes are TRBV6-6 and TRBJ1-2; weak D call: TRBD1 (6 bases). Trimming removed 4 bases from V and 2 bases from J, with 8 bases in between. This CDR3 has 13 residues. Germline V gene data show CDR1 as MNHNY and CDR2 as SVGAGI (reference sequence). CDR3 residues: CASSSTGNYGYTF. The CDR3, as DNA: TGTGCCAGCAGTTCCACAGGGAACTATGGCTACACCTTC.

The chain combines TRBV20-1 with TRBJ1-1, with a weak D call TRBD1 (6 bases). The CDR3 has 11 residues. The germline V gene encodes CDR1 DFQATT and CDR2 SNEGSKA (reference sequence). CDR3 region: CRGEGGTEAFF. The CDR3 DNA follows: TGCAGAGGGGAGGGGGGCACTGAAGCTTTCTTT.

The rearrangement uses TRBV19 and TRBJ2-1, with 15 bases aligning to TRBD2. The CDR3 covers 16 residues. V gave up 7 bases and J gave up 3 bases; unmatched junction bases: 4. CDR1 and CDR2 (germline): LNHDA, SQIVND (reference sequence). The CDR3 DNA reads TGTGCCAGTACTGGGACTAGCGGGGGGTACTACAATGAGCAGTTCTTC. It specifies CASTGTSGGYYNEQFF.

The CDR3 region has the DNA TGTGCCAGCAGCCGCCCGACAGCACCCTACGAGCAGTACTTC. The encoded protein is CASSRPTAPYEQYF. The chain joins TRBV28 to TRBJ2-7, with D tentatively TRBD1 (5 bases). The germline V gene has CDR1 MDHEN and CDR2 SYDVKM. CDR3 length: 14 residues. V was cut by 6 bases and J by 2 bases, with 14 bases left in between.

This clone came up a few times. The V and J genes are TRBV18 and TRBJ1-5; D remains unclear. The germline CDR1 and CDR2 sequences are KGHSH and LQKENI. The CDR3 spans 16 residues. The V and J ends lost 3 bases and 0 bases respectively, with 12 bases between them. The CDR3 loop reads CASSPGEYYSNQPQHF. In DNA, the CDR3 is TGTGCCAGCTCACCCGGGGAATATTATAGCAATCAGCCCCAGCATTTT.

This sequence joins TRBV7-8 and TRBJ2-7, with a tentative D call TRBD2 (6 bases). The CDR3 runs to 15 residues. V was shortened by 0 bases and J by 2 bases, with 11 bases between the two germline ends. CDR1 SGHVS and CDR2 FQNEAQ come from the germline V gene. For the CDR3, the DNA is TGTGCCAGCAGCTTAGCTGCGGGGCCCACCTACGAGCAGTACTTC. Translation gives CASSLAAGPTYEQYF.

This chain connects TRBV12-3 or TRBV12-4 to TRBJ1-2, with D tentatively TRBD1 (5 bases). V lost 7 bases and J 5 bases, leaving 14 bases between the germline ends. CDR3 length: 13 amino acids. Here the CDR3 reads CASNQFQGYGYTF. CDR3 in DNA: TGTGCCAGCAATCAGTTCCAGGGATATGGCTACACCTTC.